Here is one TCR beta chain with its context. The entry originates in a study of blood T cell repertoires in COVID-19. Study-level background: Sources were T cells, B-cell-depleted T cells, or PBMCs; the material itself was cDNA or gDNA.

Germline V gene sequence: CDR1 DFQATT, CDR2 SNEGSKA (reference sequence). The CDR3 is 11 residues long. The ends were cut back, 5 bases at V and 6 bases at J, with 8 bases in the middle. In the original analysis: From reference gene primer amplification, estimates of nucleated cell counts were derived. The table came from immunoSEQ multiplex PCR; TCRdb's copy has only in-frame clones and leaves some out. That table gives V, J and clone size, and the DNA gave D and trimming. The sample shows about 270,000 clones, around 83% of them seen only once. The TCR comes from a man aged 80 or over with acute or convalescent COVID-19. The specimen was peripheral blood. V gene TRBV20-1 combines with J gene TRBJ2-4; D possibly corresponds to TRBD1 (6 bases). CDR3: CSAQTGNIQYF. CDR3 DNA: TGCAGTGCTCAGACAGGAAACATTCAGTACTTC.